This T cell receptor beta chain was recovered during a study of T cells in Graves' hyperthyroidism and ophthalmopathy. Whole-study findings and limits: In validation, the model predicted ophthalmopathy. These predictions came a median roughly 6 months before onset. Ophthalmopathy and stable hyperthyroidism were told apart by a 13 V-J model.

Per the germline V gene, CDR1 is DFQATT and CDR2 is SNEGSKA (reference sequence). V shed 3 bases and J shed 2 bases, with 10 bases lying between them. CDR3 length equals 13 residues. Amplification of TCR beta CDR3 regions used RNA as the template. When the TCR CDR3 underwent first-round RT-PCR, the HTBI primer set was used. TCRdb re-derived calls from the multiplex PCR reads in MiXCR, one entry per CDR3 protein. The repertoire holds some 440,000 distinct CDR3 sequences, with about 15% as singletons. This clonotype came up many times. The antigen is unknown. The V and J genes are TRBV20-1 and TRBJ2-5; unclear D gene. The sequenced sample consisted of blood. The source of this sequence is a woman between 18 and 29 years old with Graves' hyperthyroidism. CDR3 sequence reads: CSASLTGQETQYF. For the CDR3, the DNA is TGCAGTGCTAGTCTGACTGGACAAGAGACCCAGTACTTC.